The 30 T cell receptor beta chains presented below share a single source sample, sequenced in a study of beta chain features in type 1 diabetes. These receptors' targets are unknown. Notes on the study in general: Within each of all four CD4+ subsets, Type 1 diabetes patients had TCRB CDR3s that were moderately but significantly shorter.

Expressed TCRB transcripts were sequenced because the entire RNA isolate underwent reverse transcription. Profiling relied on immunoSEQ multiplex PCR, and the TCRdb table lists in-frame clones only, not all of them. The repertoire holds tens of thousands of clones, with just under 50% as singletons. What was sequenced was central memory CD4+ T cells from blood. These receptors were collected from a man aged 25-45 years with type 1 diabetes.

The V gene is TRBV29-1, the J gene TRBJ1-1, with TRBD1 matching 7 bases. This CDR3 is built from 13 residues. Looked up from germline, CDR1 is SQVTM and CDR2 is ANQGSEA. V shed 4 bases, J shed 1 base, and the junction held 3 bases outside the gene matches. The CDR3 reads CSVGQGSNTEAFF. The CDR3 coding sequence is TGCAGCGTTGGACAGGGTTCGAACACTGAAGCTTTCTTT.

The sample holds a few counts of this clone. V is TRBV12-5 and J is TRBJ2-3, with D possibly being TRBD2 (6 bases). The V gene's germline CDR1 is LGHNT and CDR2 FRNRAP. There are 18 residues in the CDR3. V dropped 3 bases and J dropped 0 bases, with 19 bases sitting between them. CDR3 residues: CASGLIRDGRTSTDTQYF. CDR3 sequence (DNA): TGTGCTAGTGGTTTAATCCGGGACGGGAGAACTAGCACAGATACGCAGTATTTT.

The rearrangement links TRBV19 to TRBJ1-2, with D unclear. In germline, CDR1 is LNHDA, CDR2 SQIVND (reference sequence). V lost 6 bases to trimming and J lost 3 bases, with 17 bases between them. The CDR3 contains 15 residues. This CDR3 is CASSPVDPRDYGYTF. The CDR3 bases are TGTGCCAGTAGCCCCGTTGATCCGAGAGACTATGGCTACACCTTC.

This clone was counted between two and nine times. This chain uses TRBV29-1 with TRBJ2-1; D gene uncertain. CDR3 length equals 11 residues. The ends were cut back, 6 bases at V and 8 bases at J, with 11 bases in the middle. The V gene's germline CDR1 is SQVTM and CDR2 ANQGSEA. CDR3 DNA sequence: TGCAGCGTGAGTACCGTGGATGAGCAGTTCTTC. This encodes CSVSTVDEQFF.

This clone was found a few times. V and J are TRBV19 and TRBJ1-2, with TRBD1 matching over 7 bases. Trimming took 1 base from V and 0 from J; bases not matched to a gene: 5. The length of the CDR3 is 16 residues. From germline, CDR1 is LNHDA and CDR2 SQIVND (reference sequence). This chain's CDR3 is CASSIGTGETNYGYTF. For the CDR3, the DNA is TGTGCCAGTAGTATAGGGACAGGAGAGACTAACTATGGCTACACCTTC.

The chain has TRBV6-6 and TRBJ2-5; D perhaps matches TRBD2 (6 bases). V was clipped by 0 bases and J by 2 bases, with 10 bases between them. Germline-derived CDR1 and CDR2 are MNHNY and SVGAGI (reference sequence). The CDR3 is made up of 15 amino acids. CDR3 residues: CASSYSAGRQETQYF. CDR3 bases: TGTGCCAGCAGTTACTCCGCGGGACGTCAAGAGACCCAGTACTTC.

V gene TRBV7-9 combines with J gene TRBJ1-1; D is unresolved. V was shortened by 5 bases and J by 9 bases, with 7 bases between the two germline ends. Germline V CDR1 and CDR2: SEHNR, FQNEAQ (reference sequence). The CDR3 is made up of 10 amino acids. Here the CDR3 DNA reads TGTGCCAGCAGCACCGAGAAAGCTTTCTTT. Its protein is CASSTEKAFF.

The chain is built from TRBV19 and TRBJ2-7, with TRBD2 matching over 8 bases. Germline CDR1 is LNHDA and CDR2 is SQIVND (reference sequence). Trimming took 7 bases from V and 5 from J; bases not matched to a gene: 7. This CDR3 has 13 residues. The CDR3 sequence is CASKIAGTNEQYF. In DNA form, the CDR3 reads TGTGCCAGTAAGATAGCGGGAACCAACGAGCAGTACTTC.

CDR3 region: CASSATGSGSNNSPLHF. CDR3 sequence (DNA): TGTGCCAGCAGCGCCACAGGGTCTGGGTCGAATAATTCACCCCTCCACTTT. The chain combines TRBV9 with TRBJ1-6; TRBD1 might be the D (6 bases). Trimming took 3 bases from V and 5 from J, leaving 18 bases between them. CDR1 is SGDLS, CDR2 YYNGEE, per germline. This CDR3 region has 17 residues.

As DNA, the CDR3 is TGTGCCAGCAGCTTGGATCAGGGGGGAGGTCAGCCCCAGCATTTT. Translation: CASSLDQGGGQPQHF. J is TRBJ1-5 and V is TRBV5-4; 7 bases line up with TRBD1. With V trimmed by 0 bases and J by 6 bases, 6 bases remained unmatched. Germline V gives CDR1 SGHNT, CDR2 YYREEE (reference sequence). The CDR3 contains 15 residues.

The rearrangement links TRBV2 to TRBJ2-1, with D maybe TRBD2 (6 bases). This CDR3 contains 17 residues. The germline V gene encodes CDR1 SNHLY and CDR2 FYNNEI. V was cut by 6 bases and J by 0 bases, with 18 bases left in between. The CDR3 loop reads CASRGARGGSSYNEQFF. In nucleotides, the CDR3 is TGTGCCAGCAGAGGCGCTCGCGGAGGGAGCTCCTACAATGAGCAGTTCTTC.

The chain uses TRBV5-1 and TRBJ2-7; the match to TRBD1 covers 9 bases. The germline CDR1 and CDR2 sequences are SGHRS and YFSETQ. V lost 8 bases and J lost 2; bases outside the gene matches: 8. CDR3 length: 14 residues. CDR3 nucleotides: TGCGCCAGTACCCCGGGACAGGGCACCTACGAGCAGTACTTC. This translates into CASTPGQGTYEQYF. The full variable domain, rest sourced from reference TRBV5-1 and TRBJ2-7, is KAGVTQTPRYLIKTRGQQVTLSCSPISGHRSVSWYQQTPGQGLQFLFEYFSETQRNKGNFPGRFSGRQFSNSRSEMNVSTLELGDSALYLCASTPGQGTYEQYFGPGTRLTVT.

This clone was detected only a few times. The chain recombines TRBV6-6 with TRBJ2-5; tentatively, D is TRBD2 (6 bases). The V gene's germline CDR1 is MNHNY and CDR2 SVGAGI (reference sequence). V dropped 4 bases and J dropped 0 bases, with 12 bases sitting between them. This CDR3 contains 15 residues. CDR3 in DNA: TGTGCCAGCAGTTTTGGCGGGGCCAACCAAGAGACCCAGTACTTC. It specifies CASSFGGANQETQYF.

This chain connects TRBV29-1 to TRBJ2-5; 8 nucleotides align to TRBD2. Germline lookup yields CDR1 SQVTM and CDR2 ANQGSEA. This CDR3 is 13 amino acids long. The V gene end was trimmed by 8 bases and the J gene end by 5 bases; junction bases not matched to a gene: 10. As DNA, the CDR3 is TGCAGCACCAATAGCGGGGTTCGGGAGACCCAGTACTTC. It yields the protein CSTNSGVRETQYF.

This clone was picked up one time. Additional DNA sequences in this sample encode the identical CDR3. The chain employs TRBV18 and TRBJ1-5, with TRBD1 identical over 8 bases. The germline V gene encodes CDR1 KGHSH and CDR2 LQKENI. The CDR3 has 14 residues. Unmatched junction bases numbered 2, after V lost 3 bases and J lost 4 bases. The CDR3 nucleotides read TGTGCCAGCTCACCTGGACAGGGAAATCAGCCCCAGCATTTT. Its protein product is CASSPGQGNQPQHF. The whole variable domain, remainder taken from reference TRBV18 and TRBJ1-5, is NAGVMQNPRHLVRRRGQEARLRCSPMKGHSHVYWYRQLPEEGLKFMVYLQKENIIDESGMPKERFSAEFPKEGPSILRIQQVVRGDSAAYFCASSPGQGNQPQHFGDGTRLSIL.

The chain uses TRBV6-5 and TRBJ1-1; no clear D gene. CDR3 size: 11 residues. Germline CDR1 reads MNHEY; CDR2 reads SVGAGI. Trimming removed 2 bases at V and 7 bases at J, with 5 bases between. The CDR3 coding sequence is TGTGCCAGCAGTTACCTTAATGAAGCTTTCTTT. Its protein is CASSYLNEAFF.

On this clone: One end of the junction does not line up with germline, which may come from a read error. The V and J genes are TRBV11-3 and TRBJ1-6; TRBD1 matches at 10 bases. The CDR3 is 15 residues long. Germline CDR1 SGHNT, CDR2 YENEEA. CDR3 DNA sequence: TGTACCAGCAGCTCCCGACAGGGGGCCGATTCACCCCTCCACTTT. It yields the protein CTSSSRQGADSPLHF.

This clone was detected ten times or more. The rearrangement joins TRBV6-6 to TRBJ2-2, with 11 bases identical to TRBD2. The length of the CDR3 is 16 residues. V gave up 0 bases and J gave up 4 bases; unmatched junction bases: 1. Germline CDR1 MNHNY, CDR2 SVGAGI (reference sequence). The CDR3 spells CASSYSGLAVTGELFF. CDR3 DNA: TGTGCCAGCAGTTACTCGGGACTAGCGGTCACCGGGGAGCTGTTTTTT.

The chain employs TRBV6-1 and TRBJ2-3; 11 nucleotides agree with TRBD2. Looked up from germline, CDR1 is MNHNS and CDR2 is SASEGT. The J segment lost 5 bases and the V segment lost 6 bases, leaving 4 bases of the junction unmatched. The length of the CDR3 is 14 residues. The CDR3: CASRRLAGRDTQYF. In DNA, the CDR3 is TGTGCCAGCAGGAGACTAGCGGGGAGAGATACGCAGTATTTT.

This clone was recorded only once. This chain joins TRBV25-1 and TRBJ2-2, with 8 bases matching TRBD1. CDR1 and CDR2 (germline): MGHDK, SYGVNS. The CDR3 is made up of 16 amino acids. J was trimmed by 4 bases and V by 3 bases; bases with no gene match: 7. The CDR3: CASSELRTGFTGELFF. The CDR3 coding sequence is TGTGCCAGCAGTGAGTTACGGACAGGGTTCACCGGGGAGCTGTTTTTT.

The genes are TRBV6-1 and TRBJ1-2; a possible D gene is TRBD1 (6 bases). The CDR3 runs 14 residues. Trimming pared 4 bases from V and 4 bases from J, leaving 13 bases between. CDR1 is MNHNS and CDR2 is SASEGT in the germline V gene. DNA of the CDR3: TGTGCCAGCAGTGGTAACAGGGACGGCTATGGCTACACCTTC. Its protein product is CASSGNRDGYGYTF.

J is TRBJ2-5 and V is TRBV5-1, with 13 nucleotides matching TRBD2. The CDR3 loop spans 17 amino acids. Germline CDR1 reads SGHRS; CDR2 reads YFSETQ. Losses at the gene ends were 4 bases for V and 4 bases for J; bases not matched to a gene: 10. The CDR3 sequence: CASSGRTSGGGRETQYF. CDR3 sequence (DNA): TGCGCCAGCAGCGGGAGGACTAGCGGGGGAGGTCGAGAGACCCAGTACTTC.

This clone was picked up a small number of times. The chain joins TRBV6-5 to TRBJ2-5, with D tentatively TRBD2 (7 bases). Germline V gene lookup returns CDR1 MNHEY and CDR2 SVGAGI. This CDR3 contains 14 residues. Between the trimmed V and J ends, which lost 2 bases and 4 bases, there was a span of 11 bases. The CDR3 DNA reads as TGTGCCAGCAGTTACGAGGGGGGGGGAGAGACCCAGTACTTC. This gives the protein CASSYEGGGETQYF.

V is TRBV11-3 and J is TRBJ2-1, with a possible D match to TRBD1 (5 bases). CDR3 length: 13 amino acids. CDR1 SGHNT and CDR2 YENEEA come from the germline V gene. V was trimmed by 8 bases and J by 2 bases, leaving 10 bases between them. This chain's CDR3 is CASAQGTYNEQFF. DNA of the CDR3: TGTGCCAGCGCCCAGGGAACCTACAATGAGCAGTTCTTC.

This clone was detected a few times. The chain is built from TRBV19 and TRBJ1-5; D not resolved. Trimming shortened V by 8 bases and J by 7 bases, and 15 bases separated the two germline ends. The CDR3 is 13 residues long. CDR1 and CDR2 from the germline V gene are LNHDA and SQIVND (reference sequence). DNA for the CDR3: TGTGCCAGTCCTAGTGCCCGGGGACAGCCCCAGCATTTT. Its translation: CASPSARGQPQHF.

This clone was observed a single time. This rearrangement joins TRBV7-2 to TRBJ2-7, with D possibly matching TRBD2 (6 bases). Per germline, CDR1 SGHTA and CDR2 FQGNSA. V was clipped by 0 bases and J by 5 bases, with 14 bases between them. This CDR3 has 15 amino acids. The CDR3 DNA is TGTGCCAGCAGCTTAGCTCCGGGAGCTAAAAACGAGCAGTACTTC. Its protein product is CASSLAPGAKNEQYF.

This rearrangement joins TRBV6-6 to TRBJ2-7; 12 nucleotides agree with TRBD2. CDR1 MNHNY and CDR2 SVGAGI come from the germline V gene (reference sequence). The length of the CDR3 is 15 residues. The trim removed 4 bases at V and 4 bases at J, leaving 5 bases unmatched. CDR3 sequence: CASSSGTSGLYEQYF. CDR3 nucleotides: TGTGCCAGCAGTTCCGGGACTAGCGGGCTATACGAGCAGTACTTC.

This clone was seen more than once but under ten times. This chain uses TRBV7-9 with TRBJ2-2; TRBD1 matches 10 bases. The germline V gene encodes CDR1 SEHNR and CDR2 FQNEAQ (reference sequence). The ends lost 5 bases at V and 7 bases at J; junction bases unmatched: 7. CDR3 length: 15 amino acids. DNA for the CDR3: TGTGCCAGCAGCCCCCGGACAGGGGGTATCGGGGAGCTGTTTTTT. Translating it yields CASSPRTGGIGELFF. The entire variable domain, with the rest obtained from reference TRBV7-9 and TRBJ2-2, is as follows: DTGVSQNPRHKITKRGQNVTFRCDPISEHNRLYWYRQTLGQGPEFLTYFQNEAQLEKSRLLSDRFSAERPKGSFSTLEIQRTEQGDSAMYLCASSPRTGGIGELFFGEGSRLTVL.

In nucleotides, the CDR3 is TGCGCCAGCAGCAGGGGACAGGGGATTGGAGAGACCCAGTACTTC. This sequence encodes CASSRGQGIGETQYF. The V call is TRBV5-1, the J call TRBJ2-5, with 10 bases lining up with TRBD1. Trimming removed 4 bases from V and 4 bases from J; junction bases left unmatched: 7. From germline, CDR1 is SGHRS and CDR2 YFSETQ. The CDR3 totals 15 residues.

The chain combines TRBV27 with TRBJ2-7; D possibly corresponds to TRBD2 (5 bases). The ends were cut back, 2 bases at V and 2 bases at J, with 7 bases in the middle. Germline V gives CDR1 MNHEY, CDR2 SMNVEV (reference sequence). CDR3 size: 13 residues. DNA of the CDR3: TGTGCCAGCAGTTTAACCGGGACCTACGAGCAGTACTTC. It is translated as CASSLTGTYEQYF.